These 18 T cell receptor beta chains came from one sample sequenced in a study of blood T cell repertoires in COVID-19. Clones were read by immunoSEQ multiplex PCR, and TCRdb kept only the in-frame ones, dropping some. The sample consists of under 200,000 clones, 87% of them appearing once. The sequenced sample was peripheral blood. These receptors were obtained from a man aged 55 to 70 with active or convalescent COVID-19.

The genes are TRBV19 and TRBJ1-2, with 9 bases identical to TRBD1. This CDR3 comprises 15 residues. V lost 4 bases to trimming and J lost 8 bases; unmatched junction nucleotides: 11. Germline CDR1 reads LNHDA; CDR2 reads SQIVND (reference sequence). In DNA, the CDR3 is TGTGCCAGTAGTACCCAGGGACAGGGAGCGTACGGCTACACCTTC. It is translated as CASSTQGQGAYGYTF.

J is TRBJ2-5 and V is TRBV7-9; 7 nucleotides align to TRBD1. The CDR3 is 15 amino acids. V lost 4 bases to trimming and J lost 4 bases; unmatched junction nucleotides: 9. The germline V gene encodes CDR1 SEHNR and CDR2 FQNEAQ (reference sequence). The CDR3 DNA sequence: TGTGCCAGCAGCTCCCCGACAGGGTCACCAGAGACCCAGTACTTC. It specifies CASSSPTGSPETQYF.

The chain employs TRBV10-2 and TRBJ2-7; no firm D call. V was cut by 3 bases and J by 3 bases, with 3 bases left in between. The CDR3 is made up of 11 amino acids. CDR1 and CDR2 (germline): WSHSY, SAAADI. CDR3 bases: TGCGCCAGCAGTGACGTCTACGAGCAGTACTTC. As protein: CASSDVYEQYF.

The CDR3 region has the DNA TGTGCCAGTAGTATTATCGGGGGTGCGTCCTACGAGCAGTACTTC. The encoded protein is CASSIIGGASYEQYF. The chain has TRBV19 and TRBJ2-7; tentative D call: TRBD2 (6 bases). CDR1 is LNHDA and CDR2 is SQIVND in the germline V gene (reference sequence). V lost 3 bases to trimming and J lost 1 base, with 13 bases between them. The CDR3 is made up of 15 amino acids. Based on the CDR3 plus reference TRBV19 and TRBJ2-7, the full variable domain is DGGITQSPKYLFRKEGQNVTLSCEQNLNHDAMYWYRQDPGQGLRLIYYSQIVNDFQKGDIAEGYSVSREKKESFPLTVTSAQKNPTAFYLCASSIIGGASYEQYFGPGTRLTVT.

The chain is built from TRBV11-3 and TRBJ1-6, with 7 bases identical to TRBD1. The germline gives CDR1 SGHNT, CDR2 YENEEA. V shed 2 bases, J shed 7 bases, and the junction held 8 bases outside the gene matches. The CDR3 loop spans 16 amino acids. The CDR3 spells CASSLTDRVGNSPLHF. The CDR3 DNA follows: TGTGCCAGCAGCTTAACCGACAGGGTGGGCAATTCACCCCTCCACTTT.

The chain links TRBV18 to TRBJ1-5, with 9 bases that match TRBD1. Germline lookup yields CDR1 KGHSH and CDR2 LQKENI. The CDR3 consists of 16 residues. Germline trimming cut 3 bases from V and 4 bases from J; bases unmatched to any gene: 7. The CDR3 coding sequence is TGTGCCAGCTCACCTTTCAGGGACAGGGAAAATCAGCCCCAGCATTTT. Residues: CASSPFRDRENQPQHF.

The V and J genes are TRBV9 and TRBJ2-6; 8 nucleotides line up with TRBD1. CDR3 size: 18 residues. Germline CDR1 reads SGDLS; CDR2 reads YYNGEE. After removal of 2 bases from V and 4 bases from J, the junction contained 11 bases not matched to a gene. CDR3 sequence (DNA): TGTGCCAGCAGCGTCAAGACTGGACAGGGAGCCGGGGCCAACGTCCTGACTTTC. Translated, it gives CASSVKTGQGAGANVLTF. The full variable domain, completed using reference TRBV9 and TRBJ2-6, is DSGVTQTPKHLITATGQRVTLRCSPRSGDLSVYWYQQSLDQGLQFLIQYYNGEERAKGNILERFSAQQFPDLHSELNLSSLELGDSALYFCASSVKTGQGAGANVLTFGAGSRLTVL.

The genes are TRBV4-1 and TRBJ2-3, with 8 bases aligning to TRBD2. V was pared by 4 bases and J by 2 bases, with 8 bases of the junction left unmatched. There are 16 residues in the CDR3. Germline V gene lookup returns CDR1 MGHRA and CDR2 YSYEKL. CDR3 protein: CASSLLAGFDTDTQYF. CDR3 in DNA: TGCGCCAGCAGCCTGTTAGCGGGGTTTGACACAGATACGCAGTATTTT.

The count of this clone is one. V usage is TRBV6-1 and J usage is TRBJ2-7; 8 bases match TRBD1. The J segment lost 2 bases and the V segment lost 3 bases, leaving 3 bases of the junction unmatched. The CDR3 consists of 14 residues. Germline CDR1 MNHNS, CDR2 SASEGT. Here the CDR3 DNA reads TGTGCCAGCAGTGAGGGGGGACAGGCCTACGAGCAGTACTTC. It is translated as CASSEGGQAYEQYF.

The chain is built from TRBV24-1 and TRBJ1-2; 7 bases align to TRBD1. This CDR3 comprises 12 residues. J was trimmed by 6 bases and V by 9 bases; bases with no gene match: 6. In germline, CDR1 is KGHDR, CDR2 SFDVKD. DNA for the CDR3: TGTGCCACCGCTGACAGGGAGGATGGCTACACCTTC. Protein: CATADREDGYTF.

V gene TRBV6-5 combines with J gene TRBJ2-5, with 7 bases aligning to TRBD2. The V gene's germline CDR1 is MNHEY and CDR2 SVGAGI. This CDR3 has 15 residues. V trimming: 6 bases; J trimming: 5 bases; junction bases outside the gene matches: 12. In DNA form, the CDR3 reads TGTGCCAGCAGCTCATCGGGACTACCGGGGGAGACCCAGTACTTC. It encodes CASSSSGLPGETQYF.

CDR3: CAWSGENEQFF. The CDR3 DNA sequence: TGTGCCTGGAGTGGTGAGAATGAGCAGTTCTTC. The gene calls are TRBV30 and TRBJ2-1; D ambiguous. The germline V gene has CDR1 GTSNPN and CDR2 SVGIG (reference sequence). The CDR3 has 11 amino acids. Trimming removed 1 base from V and 7 bases from J, with 5 bases in between.

V is TRBV5-4 and J is TRBJ2-1, with TRBD2 as a possible D gene (7 bases). V lost 4 bases to trimming and J lost 4 bases, with 15 bases between them. The CDR3 length is 15 residues. Germline V gene sequence: CDR1 SGHNT, CDR2 YYREEE (reference sequence). CDR3 nucleotide sequence: TGTGCCAGCAGCCTTCCTGCGGGGGCGTACAATGAGCAGTTCTTC. Translating gives CASSLPAGAYNEQFF.

Only a few counts were recorded for this clone. The chain is built from TRBV5-1 and TRBJ2-7; 10 nucleotides match TRBD2. V was pared by 1 base and J by 7 bases, with 8 bases of the junction left unmatched. This CDR3 comprises 15 residues. Per germline, CDR1 SGHRS and CDR2 YFSETQ. Written as DNA, the CDR3 is TGCGCCAGCAGCTTGACTAGCGGGGTTCTAGGGGAGCAGTACTTC. It translates to CASSLTSGVLGEQYF.

The chain joins TRBV29-1 to TRBJ1-2; D is uncertain. The germline V gene has CDR1 SQVTM and CDR2 ANQGSEA. V dropped 5 bases and J dropped 8 bases, with 12 bases sitting between them. The CDR3 is 11 residues long. CDR3 protein: CSVPGFGGYTF. CDR3 bases: TGCAGCGTTCCGGGATTTGGGGGCTACACCTTC.

This clone was observed many times. The chain is built from TRBV18 and TRBJ1-5; possibly TRBD1 for D (6 bases). The CDR3 is 13 amino acids. CDR1 is KGHSH, CDR2 LQKENI, per germline. The ends were cut back, 3 bases at V and 5 bases at J, with 8 bases in the middle. For the CDR3, the DNA is TGTGCCAGCTCACCGAACAGGGATCAGCCCCAGCATTTT. Its translation is CASSPNRDQPQHF.

The chain uses TRBV9 and TRBJ2-2; no definite D call. Trimming stripped 2 bases from V and 5 bases from J, with 4 bases between. The CDR3 contains 12 residues. Per germline, CDR1 SGDLS and CDR2 YYNGEE. As DNA, the CDR3 is TGTGCCAGCAGCGTTATTACCGGGGAGCTGTTTTTT. Translated: CASSVITGELFF.

J is TRBJ2-1 and V is TRBV5-1, with 11 positions matching TRBD2. CDR1 and CDR2 from the germline V gene are SGHRS and YFSETQ. J gave up 2 bases and V 4 bases, and 2 bases lay outside the gene matches. This CDR3 is 15 amino acids long. CDR3 region: CASSPSGGTYNEQFF. The DNA for the CDR3 is TGCGCCAGCAGCCCTAGCGGGGGGACCTACAATGAGCAGTTCTTC.